Listed here are 19 T cell receptor beta chains from one sample, sequenced in a study of cytomegalovirus exposure and HLA in healthy donors. The repertoire was sequenced with immunoSEQ multiplex PCR; TCRdb's copy has only in-frame clones and lacks some. The top ten clones hold roughly 1.3% of a sample with about 65,000 clones, about 90% of them seen once. Sequencing was done on a sample of PBMCs. These receptors were obtained from a woman aged 18-35 years in good health and CMV-seronegative.

This clone has just one count. The chain has TRBV18 and TRBJ2-2; D may be TRBD1 (6 bases). The CDR3 loop spans 15 amino acids. V lost 1 base and J lost 5, with 11 bases in between. Germline CDR1 KGHSH, CDR2 LQKENI. DNA for the CDR3: TGTGCCAGCTCACCACGGGCAGGGGAAACCGGGGAGCTGTTTTTT. This sequence encodes CASSPRAGETGELFF.

The V call is TRBV7-6, the J call TRBJ2-1, with 7 bases that match TRBD1. The CDR3 runs 14 residues. The V segment lost 5 bases and the J segment 7 bases; nucleotides outside the gene matches: 8. Germline V gene lookup returns CDR1 SGHVS and CDR2 FNYEAQ. For the CDR3, the DNA is TGTGCCAGCAGCCTAATGACAGGGACGAATGAGCAGTTCTTC. This gives the protein CASSLMTGTNEQFF.

The V and J genes are TRBV2 and TRBJ1-2; tentatively, D is TRBD1 (6 bases). Looked up from germline, CDR1 is SNHLY and CDR2 is FYNNEI. The CDR3 sequence is 13 residues long. V was clipped by 6 bases and J by 2 bases, with 10 bases between them. The CDR3 reads CASRGDINYGYTF. CDR3 bases: TGTGCCAGCAGAGGGGACATCAACTATGGCTACACCTTC.

V is TRBV29-1 and J is TRBJ1-2; tentative D call: TRBD1 (6 bases). The CDR3 length is 13 residues. CDR1 is SQVTM and CDR2 is ANQGSEA in the germline V gene. V lost 4 bases and J lost 5, with 14 bases in between. CDR3 protein: CSVAVGQSYGYTF. CDR3 DNA: TGCAGCGTTGCGGTAGGACAGAGTTATGGCTACACCTTC.

The genes are TRBV27 and TRBJ2-7; a weak D match, TRBD2 (8 bases). There are 14 residues in the CDR3. V shed 6 bases and J shed 2 bases, with 14 bases lying between them. Germline lookup yields CDR1 MNHEY and CDR2 SMNVEV (reference sequence). CDR3 sequence (DNA): TGTGCCAGCAGGCGGGGGGACAGCACCTACGAGCAGTACTTC. Amino acids: CASRRGDSTYEQYF.

This clone appeared a single time. V is TRBV6-5 and J is TRBJ1-1; 7 positions match TRBD1. The V gene end was trimmed by 4 bases and the J gene end by 5 bases; junction bases not matched to a gene: 4. Germline V gives CDR1 MNHEY, CDR2 SVGAGI. The CDR3 spans 13 residues. The DNA for the CDR3 is TGTGCCAGCAGTTCAACAGGGGAAACTGAAGCTTTCTTT. Protein product: CASSSTGETEAFF.

The CDR3 region has the DNA TGCAGCGTCGGTCCAGGGCCCTACGAGCAGTACTTC. Translation: CSVGPGPYEQYF. V usage is TRBV29-1 and J usage is TRBJ2-7; D might be TRBD1 (5 bases). Deletions cut 6 bases from V and 2 bases from J, with 11 bases between. CDR1 is SQVTM and CDR2 is ANQGSEA in the germline V gene. CDR3 length: 12 amino acids.

Here the CDR3 reads CASSLGSGRGNEQFF. CDR3 in DNA: TGTGCCAGCAGCTTGGGGAGCGGGAGAGGCAATGAGCAGTTCTTC. The gene calls are TRBV5-5 and TRBJ2-1; 8 bases line up with TRBD2. Germline values: CDR1 SGHKS, CDR2 YYEKEE (reference sequence). Trimming removed 0 bases from V and 6 bases from J; junction bases left unmatched: 5. This CDR3 spans 15 amino acids.

V is TRBV6-5 and J is TRBJ2-7; a weak D match, TRBD1 (6 bases). This CDR3 has 12 amino acids. Germline assignment: CDR1 MNHEY and CDR2 SVGAGI. V was shortened by 6 bases and J by 4 bases, with 10 bases between the two germline ends. DNA of the CDR3: TGTGCCAGCAGACAGGGTGATTACGAGCAGTACTTC. It is translated as CASRQGDYEQYF.

The chain is built from TRBV10-1 and TRBJ2-1; 7 bases fit TRBD2. Trimming took 4 bases from V and 9 from J; bases not matched to a gene: 3. Germline V gene lookup returns CDR1 WNHNN and CDR2 SYGVQD (reference sequence). The CDR3 is 12 residues long. The DNA for the CDR3 is TGCGCCAGCAGTGGCGGGAGTCCTGAGCAGTTCTTC. Translation: CASSGGSPEQFF.

The gene calls are TRBV19 and TRBJ1-1; 8 bases map to TRBD1. V lost 8 bases, J lost 5 bases, and 16 bases stayed unmatched. The CDR3 contains 16 residues. CDR1 LNHDA and CDR2 SQIVND come from the germline V gene (reference sequence). CDR3 coding DNA: TGTGCCAGTCTGCGGCTGGGCAGGGGGCAAGGAACTGAAGCTTTCTTT. This encodes CASLRLGRGQGTEAFF.

The chain couples TRBV4-3 to TRBJ2-1; TRBD2 aligns across 9 bases. This CDR3 spans 18 amino acids. V was pared by 0 bases and J by 7 bases, with 13 bases of the junction left unmatched. Germline V gives CDR1 LGHNA, CDR2 YSLEER. CDR3 region: CASSQDWWGGTSRNEQFF. CDR3 coding DNA: TGCGCCAGCAGCCAAGATTGGTGGGGCGGGACTAGCAGAAATGAGCAGTTCTTC.

CDR3 residues: CASSGGDASNYGYTF. CDR3 nucleotides: TGTGCCAGCAGTGGAGGCGACGCCTCTAACTATGGCTACACCTTC. The chain couples TRBV9 to TRBJ1-2; D remains ambiguous. With 5 bases removed from V and 0 bases from J, the gap between germline ends came to 14 bases. The CDR3 loop spans 15 amino acids. Per germline, CDR1 SGDLS and CDR2 YYNGEE.

This sequence joins TRBV11-3 and TRBJ2-7; no firm D call. This CDR3 has 13 amino acids. Looked up from germline, CDR1 is SGHNT and CDR2 is YENEEA. V was pared by 4 bases and J by 0 bases, with 7 bases between. The CDR3 protein is CASSSDSSYEQYF. The CDR3 DNA is TGTGCCAGCAGCTCCGACTCCTCCTACGAGCAGTACTTC.

The chain combines TRBV19 with TRBJ1-6; the D is unclear. CDR3 length equals 13 residues. Germline values: CDR1 LNHDA, CDR2 SQIVND (reference sequence). V lost 8 bases and J 5 bases, leaving 10 bases between the germline ends. This chain's CDR3 is CASWAQNNSPLHF. The CDR3, as DNA: TGTGCCAGTTGGGCGCAGAATAATTCACCCCTCCACTTT. The full variable domain, rest sourced from reference TRBV19 and TRBJ1-6, is DGGITQSPKYLFRKEGQNVTLSCEQNLNHDAMYWYRQDPGQGLRLIYYSQIVNDFQKGDIAEGYSVSREKKESFPLTVTSAQKNPTAFYLCASWAQNNSPLHFGNGTRLTVT.

The V gene is TRBV6-5, the J gene TRBJ2-5; D is uncertain. The CDR3 contains 15 residues. V was clipped by 4 bases and J by 1 base, with 13 bases between them. Germline CDR1 MNHEY, CDR2 SVGAGI. The CDR3 loop is CASSLSQNRQETQYF. In nucleotides, the CDR3 is TGTGCCAGCAGTTTGTCCCAGAACCGCCAAGAGACCCAGTACTTC.

J is TRBJ2-3 and V is TRBV6-4, with TRBD2 identical over 15 bases. The germline V gene encodes CDR1 MRHNA and CDR2 SNTAGT. This CDR3 region has 16 residues. J was trimmed by 3 bases and V by 5 bases; bases with no gene match: 3. The CDR3 bases are TGTGCCAGCAGTTCCGGGACTAGCGGGGGGACAGATACGCAGTATTTT. Its translation: CASSSGTSGGTDTQYF.

This chain links TRBV5-1 with TRBJ1-2, with D perhaps matching TRBD1 (6 bases). This CDR3 is built from 16 residues. Germline V lookup: CDR1 SGHRS, CDR2 YFSETQ. V was cut by 0 bases and J by 4 bases, with 16 bases left in between. CDR3 nucleotides: TGCGCCAGCAGCTTGGGTGGGGGACAACTTCGCTATGGCTACACCTTC. Translated: CASSLGGGQLRYGYTF.

J is TRBJ2-7 and V is TRBV11-2; no clear D. The germline V gene has CDR1 SGHAT and CDR2 FQNNGV. This CDR3 spans 12 amino acids. V lost 1 base, J lost 6 bases, and 7 bases lay in between. This chain's CDR3 is CASSLGNSEQYF. The CDR3 DNA sequence: TGTGCCAGCAGCTTAGGCAATAGCGAGCAGTACTTC.